This TCR beta chain was recorded in a study of cytomegalovirus exposure and HLA in healthy donors. About the research overall: Later, an analysis reported that the 130 or so validation repertoires had used the same platform as the approximately 630 first-cohort repertoires. Study-level findings and limits: Subsequent analysis of the 100 to 150 validation repertoires found a tendency for first-cohort TCR clusters to co-occur. Reports described diagnosis of cytomegalovirus status by the classifier as highly specific and sensitive.

The repertoire was sequenced with immunoSEQ multiplex PCR; TCRdb's copy has only in-frame clones and lacks some. The sample shows 230,000 or so clones, 80% to 90% of them seen only once. Germline V CDR1 and CDR2: SNHLY, FYNNEI. Deletions cut 6 bases from V and 2 bases from J, with 14 bases between. The CDR3 loop spans 14 amino acids. Of note for this clone: Its matching antigen is unknown.

Sequenced input: PBMCs. This sequence was found in a woman under 30 in good health and CMV-seronegative. The chain employs TRBV2 and TRBJ2-7; no definite D call. CDR3 residues: CASSPQNRAYEQYF. The CDR3 bases are TGTGCCAGCAGCCCACAGAATCGAGCCTACGAGCAGTACTTC.